One T cell receptor beta chain is described in this entry. The data were taken from a study of control samples from healthy donors and cancer patients. Generated by immunoSEQ multiplex PCR, the TCRdb table keeps only in-frame clones and is missing some. Of approximately 97,000 clones listed, around four fifths are singletons. The CDR3 is 14 amino acids. Per germline, CDR1 SGHKS and CDR2 YYEKEE (reference sequence). Trimming left V 0 bases short and J 5 bases short, with 11 bases between. The chain employs TRBV5-5 and TRBJ2-5; D is undetermined. Sequenced sample: blood. This TCR came from a man in his thirties or forties in good health. The CDR3 is CASSLALVGETQYF. The DNA of the CDR3 is TGTGCCAGCAGCTTGGCGCTAGTCGGGGAGACCCAGTACTTC.